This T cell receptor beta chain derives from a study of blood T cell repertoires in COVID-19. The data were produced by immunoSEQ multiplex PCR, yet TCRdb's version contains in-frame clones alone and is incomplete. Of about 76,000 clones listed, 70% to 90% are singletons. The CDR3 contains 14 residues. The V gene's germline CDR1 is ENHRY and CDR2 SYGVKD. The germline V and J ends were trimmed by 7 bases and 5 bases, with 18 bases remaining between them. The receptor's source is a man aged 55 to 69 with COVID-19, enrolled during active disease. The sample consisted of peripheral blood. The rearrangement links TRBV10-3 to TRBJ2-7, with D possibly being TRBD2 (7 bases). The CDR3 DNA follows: TGTGCCATCACTACTAGCGCGGGGGCCAACGAGCAGTACTTC. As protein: CAITTSAGANEQYF.